This T cell receptor beta chain was identified during a study of shared T cell receptors in the human thymus (TCRdb year 2021). About the study as a whole: The study investigated the way shared, self-reactive T-cell receptor alpha chains are produced in the human thymus.

The cysteine opens and the phenylalanine closes a CDR3 of 13 amino acids. Solely the CDR3 DNA is kept, with 39 bases framed from the first base. Sequences MNHNY (CDR1) and SVGAGI (CDR2) are obtained from the germline V gene (reference sequence). V loses 6 bases of germline sequence and J loses 0 bases, and the interval between the two ends is 3 bases. The receptor library was made with the immunoSEQ multiplex PCR assay. TCRdb limited this immuneACCESS table to in-frame rearrangements with V and J called. A share of clones is missing; checked studies link under half to unresolved V genes, and the rest is unexplained. The sample has some 700,000 clones on record, over 75% of them singletons. 0.008% to 0.011% of the sample rests with the top ten. On this clone: Which antigen it targets is not known. Per-nucleotide qualities are absent, and no much larger clonotype sits a single base away.

This same sample was also part of a study on human thymus T cells. The other study reports the following: The donors were immunologically healthy infants in Finland who had open corrective cardiac surgery for congenital heart defects. Thymus tissue was collected as surgical resects that were removed during corrective cardiac surgery. Both the thymic and the peripheral blood repertoires appeared to show biased V and J gene segment usage. Highly overlapping thymic TCR repertoires among unrelated individuals were reported in the related research. TCR alpha and beta repertoires from seven to nine infant thymus samples and four related peripheral blood samples were characterized in the study. The cohort included 5 or 6 male and a couple of female infants, with donor ages spanning 7 to 244 days. Thymocytes were released mechanically from tissue and stored at -70 °C as pellets of roughly 9.5-31 million cells. A QIAsymphony instrument was used to extract genomic DNA from frozen cell pellets. The immunoSEQ multiplex PCR assay was used to amplify the TCRB and TCRAD loci from a standardized amount of quality-controlled genomic DNA. The V(D)J region was spanned by amplicons of a length sufficient to cover the CDR3 and to identify V and J genes. Through the commercial immunoSEQ service, the amplicons were sequenced on an Illumina platform. Primer bias and sequencing errors were corrected as previously described, and TCRAD and TCRB definitions were based on the IMGT database. Analysis of the repertoires was done with immunoSEQ Analyzer 3.0 and VDJTools and included basic statistics, V/J segment usage, diversity estimates, rarefaction and pairwise overlap. Chao1, ChaoE, Efron-Thisted, Shannon and inverse Simpson indices were used to estimate diversity, which was also estimated on datasets down-sampled to the smallest sample. Repertoire overlap was assessed by strict matching of CDR3 nucleotide sequence, V gene and J gene, and clustering was done by Jaccard-based multidimensional scaling. On average, roughly 740,000 unique TCRB clonotypes were obtained from thymus samples, compared with about 84,000 from blood samples.

The rearrangement combines TRBV6-6 with TRBJ2-6; confidence is insufficient to name the D gene. The TCR comes from a boy under two years old with a congenital heart defect. Donor details come from another sample of the same person, matched by shared clones. The sequenced material came from thymocytes. The CDR3 region reads CASSRSGANVLTF. The DNA sequence reads TGTGCCAGCAGCCGCTCTGGGGCCAACGTCCTGACTTTC.